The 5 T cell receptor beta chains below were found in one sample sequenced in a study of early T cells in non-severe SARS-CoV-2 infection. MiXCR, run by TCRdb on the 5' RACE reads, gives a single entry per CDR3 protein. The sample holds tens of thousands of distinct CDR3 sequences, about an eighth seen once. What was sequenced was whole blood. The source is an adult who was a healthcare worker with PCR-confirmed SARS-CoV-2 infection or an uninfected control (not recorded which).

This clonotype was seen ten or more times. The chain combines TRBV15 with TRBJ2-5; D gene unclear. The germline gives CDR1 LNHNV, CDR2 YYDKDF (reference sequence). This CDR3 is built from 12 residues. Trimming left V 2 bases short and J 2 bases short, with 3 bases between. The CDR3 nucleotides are TGTGCCACCAGCAGAAGTCAAGAGACCCAGTACTTC. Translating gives CATSRSQETQYF.

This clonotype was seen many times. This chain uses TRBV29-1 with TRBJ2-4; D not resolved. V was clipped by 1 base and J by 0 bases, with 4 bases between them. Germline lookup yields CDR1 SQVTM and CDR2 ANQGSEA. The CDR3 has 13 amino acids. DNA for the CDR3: TGCAGCGTTGAAGTAGTAGCCAAAAACATTCAGTACTTC. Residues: CSVEVVAKNIQYF.

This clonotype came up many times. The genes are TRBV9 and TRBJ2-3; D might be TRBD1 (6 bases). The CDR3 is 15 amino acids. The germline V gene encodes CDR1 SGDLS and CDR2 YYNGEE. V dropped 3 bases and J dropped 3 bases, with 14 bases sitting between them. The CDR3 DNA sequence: TGTGCCAGCAGCGCAGAACAGGGCAGAACAGATACGCAGTATTTT. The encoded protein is CASSAEQGRTDTQYF.

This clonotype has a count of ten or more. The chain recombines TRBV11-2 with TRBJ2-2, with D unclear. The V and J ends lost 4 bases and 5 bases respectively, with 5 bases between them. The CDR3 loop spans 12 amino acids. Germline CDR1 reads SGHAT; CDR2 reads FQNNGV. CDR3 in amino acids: CASSYGTGELFF. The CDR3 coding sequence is TGTGCCAGCAGCTACGGTACCGGGGAGCTGTTTTTT. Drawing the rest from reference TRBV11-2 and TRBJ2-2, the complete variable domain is EAGVAQSPRYKIIEKRQSVAFWCNPISGHATLYWYQQILGQGPKLLIQFQNNGVVDDSQLPKDRFSAERLKGVDSTLKIQPAKLEDSAVYLCASSYGTGELFFGEGSRLTVL.

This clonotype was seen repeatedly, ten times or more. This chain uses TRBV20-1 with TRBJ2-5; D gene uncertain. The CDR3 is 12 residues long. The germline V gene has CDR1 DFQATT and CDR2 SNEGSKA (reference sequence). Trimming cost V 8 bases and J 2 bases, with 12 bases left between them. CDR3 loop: CSRRVDQETQYF. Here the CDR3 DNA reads TGCAGTCGACGGGTCGATCAAGAGACCCAGTACTTC.